Reported below is one T cell receptor (beta chain). Its antigen is currently unknown. These data belong to a study of shared clonotypes between healthy human individuals. Study conclusions and caveats: Naive subsets typically showed greater estimated richness than memory subsets. Rarefaction showed that sequencing of sorted subsets was incomplete (despite large depth).

V shed 5 bases, J shed 4 bases, and the junction held 5 bases outside the gene matches. This CDR3 is built from 14 residues. Germline CDR1 is MNHNY and CDR2 is SVGAGI (reference sequence). Deep-level running was used for the assay. DNA at about 200 ng, 25,000 to 35,000 T cell genomes, went into sorted-subset replicate PCRs. Here immunoSEQ multiplex PCR was the method, and the copy in TCRdb shows in-frame clones only, minus some. This table holds millions of clones, 85% to 95% found once. The rearrangement joins TRBV6-6 to TRBJ2-7; 10 bases match TRBD1. The sequencing input was naive CD4+ T cells sorted from blood. Subset here: CD45RA+ positively selected. This TCR was recovered from a man younger than 35 in good health. The CDR3 loop reads CASSRTGGKYEQYF. DNA for the CDR3: TGTGCCAGCAGTAGGACAGGGGGAAAATACGAGCAGTACTTC.